This T cell receptor beta chain was sequenced in a study of OX40 agonist ivuxolimab in advanced cancers. General study points: Doses of 0.1 to 3.0 mg/kg were accompanied by clonal expansion of CD4+ and CD8+ blood T cells by week 6.

Profiling relied on immunoSEQ multiplex PCR, and the TCRdb table lists in-frame clones only, not all of them. The data hold roughly 86,000 clones, with approximately 90% observed a single time. This CDR3 region has 17 residues. Germline lookup yields CDR1 SGHAT and CDR2 FQNNGV. V lost 1 base and J lost 4, with 19 bases in between. As concerns this clone: Its target is unknown.

The origin of this receptor is an adult with an advanced solid tumor such as melanoma, head and neck, liver or kidney cancer. V and J are TRBV11-2 and TRBJ1-1, with unresolved D. The specimen was CD4+ or CD8+ T cells sorted from blood, collected in a trial of the OX40 agonist ivuxolimab. The CDR3 DNA reads as TGTGCCAGCAGCTTAGGGTGGGCCTCGACGTATTCCACTGAAGCTTTCTTT. It encodes CASSLGWASTYSTEAFF. Variable domain in full (rest from reference TRBV11-2 and TRBJ1-1): EAGVAQSPRYKIIEKRQSVAFWCNPISGHATLYWYQQILGQGPKLLIQFQNNGVVDDSQLPKDRFSAERLKGVDSTLKIQPAKLEDSAVYLCASSLGWASTYSTEAFFGQGTRLTVV.